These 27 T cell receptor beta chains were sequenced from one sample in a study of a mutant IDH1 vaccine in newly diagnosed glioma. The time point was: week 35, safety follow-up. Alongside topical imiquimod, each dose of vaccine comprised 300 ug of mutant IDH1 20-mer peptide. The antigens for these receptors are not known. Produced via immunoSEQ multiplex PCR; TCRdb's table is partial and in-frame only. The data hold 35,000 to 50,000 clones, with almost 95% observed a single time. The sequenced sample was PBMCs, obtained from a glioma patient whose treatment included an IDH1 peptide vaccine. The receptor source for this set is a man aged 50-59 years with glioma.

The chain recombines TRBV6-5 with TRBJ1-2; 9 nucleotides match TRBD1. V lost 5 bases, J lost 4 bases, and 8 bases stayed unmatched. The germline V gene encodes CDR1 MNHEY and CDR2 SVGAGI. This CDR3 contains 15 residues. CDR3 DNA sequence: TGTGCCAGCAGTGGGACAGGGAGCGTGGCCTATGGCTACACCTTC. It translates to CASSGTGSVAYGYTF.

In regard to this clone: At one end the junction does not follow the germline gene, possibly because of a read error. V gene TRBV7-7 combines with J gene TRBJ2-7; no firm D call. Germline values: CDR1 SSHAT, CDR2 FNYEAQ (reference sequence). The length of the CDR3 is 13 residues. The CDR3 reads CASSLGVTTEQYF. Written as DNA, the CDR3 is TGTGCTAGCAGCTTAGGAGTAACTACCGAGCAGTACTTC.

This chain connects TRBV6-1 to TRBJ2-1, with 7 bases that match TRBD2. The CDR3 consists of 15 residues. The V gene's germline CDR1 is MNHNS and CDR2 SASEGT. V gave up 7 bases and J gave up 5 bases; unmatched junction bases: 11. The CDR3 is CASMRAGAGDNEQFF. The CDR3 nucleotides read TGTGCCAGCATGCGGGCCGGGGCGGGGGACAATGAGCAGTTCTTC.

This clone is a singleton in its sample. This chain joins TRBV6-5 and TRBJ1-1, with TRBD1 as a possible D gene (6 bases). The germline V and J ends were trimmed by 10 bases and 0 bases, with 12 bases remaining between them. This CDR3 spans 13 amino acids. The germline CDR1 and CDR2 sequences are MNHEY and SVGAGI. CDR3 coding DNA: TGTGCCATCTCGACAGGCATGAACACTGAAGCTTTCTTT. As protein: CAISTGMNTEAFF.

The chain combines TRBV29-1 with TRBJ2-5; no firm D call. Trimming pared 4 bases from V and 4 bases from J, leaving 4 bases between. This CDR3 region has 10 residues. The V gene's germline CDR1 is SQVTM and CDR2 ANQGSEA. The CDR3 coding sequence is TGCAGCGTTGTAATAGAGACCCAGTACTTC. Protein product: CSVVIETQYF.

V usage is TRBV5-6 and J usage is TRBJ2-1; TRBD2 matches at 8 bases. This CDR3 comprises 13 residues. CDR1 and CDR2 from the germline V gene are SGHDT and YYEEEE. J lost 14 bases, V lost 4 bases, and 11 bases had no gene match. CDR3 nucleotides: TGTGCCAGCAGCCCTGGGACTAGTTGGGCGGAGTTCTTC. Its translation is CASSPGTSWAEFF.

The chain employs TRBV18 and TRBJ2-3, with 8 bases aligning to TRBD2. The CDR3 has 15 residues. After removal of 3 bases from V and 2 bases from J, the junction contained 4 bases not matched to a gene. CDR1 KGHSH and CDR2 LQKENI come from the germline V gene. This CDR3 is CASSPKLADTDTQYF. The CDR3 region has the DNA TGTGCCAGCTCACCGAAACTAGCGGACACAGATACGCAGTATTTT.

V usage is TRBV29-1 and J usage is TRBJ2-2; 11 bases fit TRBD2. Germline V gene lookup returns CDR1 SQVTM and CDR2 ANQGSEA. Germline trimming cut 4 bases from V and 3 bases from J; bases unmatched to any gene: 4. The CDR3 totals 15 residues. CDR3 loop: CSVAPGLADTGELFF. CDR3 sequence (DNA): TGCAGCGTTGCCCCGGGACTAGCGGACACCGGGGAGCTGTTTTTT.

The CDR3 region is CATLRDLGGTDTQYF. The CDR3, as DNA: TGTGCCACCCTTCGGGACCTCGGGGGCACAGATACGCAGTATTTT. The genes are TRBV15 and TRBJ2-3, with D tentatively TRBD1 or TRBD2 (5 bases each). CDR1 LNHNV and CDR2 YYDKDF come from the germline V gene (reference sequence). The CDR3 runs 15 residues. Trimming took 8 bases from V and 1 from J, leaving 16 bases between them.

The chain's CDR3 is CASTEFGGGYNEQFF. CDR3 bases: TGCGCCAGCACCGAGTTCGGGGGAGGATACAATGAGCAGTTCTTC. The genes are TRBV5-1 and TRBJ2-1; D might be TRBD2 (6 bases). V lost 6 bases to trimming and J lost 4 bases, with 17 bases between them. Germline V gene data show CDR1 as SGHRS and CDR2 as YFSETQ. This CDR3 is 15 amino acids long.

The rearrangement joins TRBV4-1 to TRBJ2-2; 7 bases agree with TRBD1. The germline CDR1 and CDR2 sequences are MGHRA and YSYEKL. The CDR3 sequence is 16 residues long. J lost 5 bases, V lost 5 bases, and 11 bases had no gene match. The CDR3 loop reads CASSGTEDAGTGELFF. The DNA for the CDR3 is TGCGCCAGCAGCGGGACAGAGGACGCCGGAACCGGGGAGCTGTTTTTT.

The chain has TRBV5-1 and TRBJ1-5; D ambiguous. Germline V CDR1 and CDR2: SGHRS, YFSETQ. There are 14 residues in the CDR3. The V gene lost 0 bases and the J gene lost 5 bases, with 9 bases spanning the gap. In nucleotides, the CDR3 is TGCGCCAGCAGCTTGGACGGATCCTATCAGCCCCAGCATTTT. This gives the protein CASSLDGSYQPQHF.

The CDR3 spells CAGKTSGQWNTEAFF. The DNA of the CDR3 is TGTGCCGGCAAAACATCGGGACAGTGGAACACTGAAGCTTTCTTT. V is TRBV2 and J is TRBJ1-1; TRBD1 aligns across 7 bases. Germline V CDR1 and CDR2: SNHLY, FYNNEI. CDR3 length equals 15 residues. V dropped 11 bases and J dropped 1; count of bases not matched to a gene: 13.

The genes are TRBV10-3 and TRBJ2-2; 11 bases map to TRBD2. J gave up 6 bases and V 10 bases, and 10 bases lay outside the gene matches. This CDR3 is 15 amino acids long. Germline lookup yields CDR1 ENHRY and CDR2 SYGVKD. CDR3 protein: CATEGRLAGPGELFF. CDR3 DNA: TGTGCCACTGAAGGGAGACTAGCGGGACCCGGGGAGCTGTTTTTT.

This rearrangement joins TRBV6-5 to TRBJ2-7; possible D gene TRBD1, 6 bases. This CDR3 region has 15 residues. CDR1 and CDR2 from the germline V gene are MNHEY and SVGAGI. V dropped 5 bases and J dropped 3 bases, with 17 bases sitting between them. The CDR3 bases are TGTGCCAGCAGTACCGGCCGGGACAACCACTACGAGCAGTACTTC. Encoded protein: CASSTGRDNHYEQYF.

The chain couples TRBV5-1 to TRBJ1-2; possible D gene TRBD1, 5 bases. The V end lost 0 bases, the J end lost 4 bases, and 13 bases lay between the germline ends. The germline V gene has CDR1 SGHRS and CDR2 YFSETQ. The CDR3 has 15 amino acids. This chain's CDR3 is CASSLDTRGVYGYTF. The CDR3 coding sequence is TGCGCCAGCAGCTTGGATACAAGGGGAGTCTATGGCTACACCTTC. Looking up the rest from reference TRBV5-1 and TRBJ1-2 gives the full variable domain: KAGVTQTPRYLIKTRGQQVTLSCSPISGHRSVSWYQQTPGQGLQFLFEYFSETQRNKGNFPGRFSGRQFSNSRSEMNVSTLELGDSALYLCASSLDTRGVYGYTFGSGTRLTVV.

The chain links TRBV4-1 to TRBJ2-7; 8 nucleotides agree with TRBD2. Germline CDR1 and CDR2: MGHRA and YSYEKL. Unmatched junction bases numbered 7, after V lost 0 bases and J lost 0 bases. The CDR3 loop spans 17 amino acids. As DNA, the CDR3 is TGCGCCAGCAGCCAAGAAGGGAGCGGGGGCAGCTCCTACGAGCAGTACTTC. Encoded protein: CASSQEGSGGSSYEQYF.

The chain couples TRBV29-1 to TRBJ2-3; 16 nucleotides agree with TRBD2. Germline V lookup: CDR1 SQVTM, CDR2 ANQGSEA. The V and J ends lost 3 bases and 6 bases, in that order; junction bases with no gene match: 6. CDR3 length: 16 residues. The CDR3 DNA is TGCAGCGTTGAGTCCGGGGGACTAGCGGGAGGGGATACGCAGTATTTT. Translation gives CSVESGGLAGGDTQYF.

CDR3 protein: CASSTSGSYNEQFF. In nucleotides, the CDR3 is TGTGCCAGCAGCACTAGCGGATCATACAATGAGCAGTTCTTC. This chain links TRBV28 with TRBJ2-1; 8 bases match TRBD2. This CDR3 has 14 residues. V was pared by 6 bases and J by 4 bases, with 5 bases of the junction left unmatched. Per the germline V gene, CDR1 is MDHEN and CDR2 is SYDVKM. The full variable domain, with the rest looked up from reference TRBV28 and TRBJ2-1, is DVKVTQSSRYLVKRTGEKVFLECVQDMDHENMFWYRQDPGLGLRLIYFSYDVKMKEKGDIPEGYSVSREKKERFSLILESASTNQTSMYLCASSTSGSYNEQFFGPGTRLTVL.

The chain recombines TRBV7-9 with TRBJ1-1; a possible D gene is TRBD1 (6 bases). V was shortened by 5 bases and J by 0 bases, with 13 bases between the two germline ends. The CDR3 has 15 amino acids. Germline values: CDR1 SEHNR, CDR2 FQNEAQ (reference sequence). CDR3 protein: CASSLSDSLNTEAFF. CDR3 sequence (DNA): TGTGCCAGCAGCCTCTCGGACAGCCTGAACACTGAAGCTTTCTTT.

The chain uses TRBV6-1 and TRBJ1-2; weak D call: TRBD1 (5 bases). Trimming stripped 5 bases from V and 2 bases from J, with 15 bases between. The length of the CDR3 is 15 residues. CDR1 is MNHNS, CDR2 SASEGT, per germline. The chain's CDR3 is CASSPTEGHNYGYTF. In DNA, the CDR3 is TGTGCCAGCAGTCCCACCGAGGGGCACAACTATGGCTACACCTTC.

The CDR3 protein is CASSFLGANYGYTF. The CDR3 DNA follows: TGTGCCAGCAGTTTCCTTGGCGCAAACTATGGCTACACCTTC. The rearrangement links TRBV6-6 to TRBJ1-2; D not certain. Germline assignment: CDR1 MNHNY and CDR2 SVGAGI (reference sequence). V lost 4 bases and J lost 2, with 11 bases in between. The CDR3 is made up of 14 amino acids.

In nucleotides, the CDR3 is TGTGCCAGTAGTTTCCAGCGGGAGACGGAAGATACGCAGTATTTT. Protein sequence: CASSFQRETEDTQYF. This chain connects TRBV19 to TRBJ2-3; 8 bases align to TRBD2. J was trimmed by 5 bases and V by 5 bases; bases with no gene match: 9. Germline CDR1 LNHDA, CDR2 SQIVND (reference sequence). This CDR3 has 15 amino acids.

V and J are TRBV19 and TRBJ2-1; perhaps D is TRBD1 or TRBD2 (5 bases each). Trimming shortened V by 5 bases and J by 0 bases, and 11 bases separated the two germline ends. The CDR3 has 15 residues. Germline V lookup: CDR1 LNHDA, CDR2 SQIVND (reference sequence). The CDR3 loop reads CASSRDGSSYNEQFF. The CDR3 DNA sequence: TGTGCCAGTAGTCGGGACGGAAGCTCCTACAATGAGCAGTTCTTC.

CDR3 amino acids: CAISESRGRDPVPITGELFF. Written as DNA, the CDR3 is TGTGCCATCAGTGAGTCTCGGGGCAGGGACCCAGTCCCGATCACCGGGGAGCTGTTTTTT. The rearrangement links TRBV10-3 to TRBJ2-2; either TRBD1 or TRBD2 may supply D (5 bases each). V was shortened by 0 bases and J by 4 bases, with 24 bases between the two germline ends. CDR3 length: 20 residues. Germline V CDR1 and CDR2: ENHRY, SYGVKD.

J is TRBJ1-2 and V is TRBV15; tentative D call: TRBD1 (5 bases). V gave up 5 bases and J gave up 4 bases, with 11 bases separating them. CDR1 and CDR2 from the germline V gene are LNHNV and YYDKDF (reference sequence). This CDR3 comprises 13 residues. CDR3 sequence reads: CATSGGTAYGYTF. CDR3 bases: TGTGCCACCAGCGGGGGGACGGCCTATGGCTACACCTTC.

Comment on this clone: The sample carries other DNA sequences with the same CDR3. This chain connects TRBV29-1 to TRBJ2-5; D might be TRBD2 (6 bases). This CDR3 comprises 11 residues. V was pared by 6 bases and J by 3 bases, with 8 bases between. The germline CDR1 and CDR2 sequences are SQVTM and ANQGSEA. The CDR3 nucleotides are TGCAGCGTCGGGGGTGAAGAGACCCAGTACTTC. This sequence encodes CSVGGEETQYF.